Listed below are T cell receptor beta chains from one sample, sequenced in a study of cytomegalovirus exposure and HLA in healthy donors. Using immunoSEQ multiplex PCR, the repertoire was profiled, and TCRdb retains in-frame clones only, with some absent. The data show about 160,000 clones, with over 65% seen just once and less than 0.9% held by the top ten. The sample consisted of PBMCs. These receptors originate from a female donor in good health and CMV-seronegative. Each CDR3 is given with its conserved first and last residue. A D gene is named only where the DNA matches it firmly. The size entry is marked missing in some rows and otherwise reads once, few, many or a size class.

j_call	d_call	v_call	clone_size	cdr3_nt	cdr3_aa
TRBJ2-2	TRBD1	TRBV7-2	.	TGTGCCAGCAGAACGGACAGGGCCACCGGGGAGCTGTTTTTT	CASRTDRATGELFF
TRBJ2-3	.	TRBV10-3	.	TGTGCCATCAGAGTTCGAGGGTCGCAGTATTTT	CAIRVRGSQYF
TRBJ2-7	TRBD2	TRBV7-8	.	TGTGCCAGCAGCCGAAGGGAGGGACTAGCTGCCTACGAGCAGTACTTC	CASSRREGLAAYEQYF
TRBJ2-7	.	TRBV12-5	.	TGTGCTAGTGGTATATTTAGGTCGGGCGGGGAAGGAAGAGAGCAGTACTTC	CASGIFRSGGEGREQYF
TRBJ2-3	.	TRBV4-3	.	TGCGCCAGCAGCCAACTATCTGAAGATACGCAGTATTTT	CASSQLSEDTQYF
TRBJ1-4	TRBD1	TRBV7-2	.	TGTGCCAGCAGCCGGGACAGGGGATACCTGTTTTTT	CASSRDRGYLFF
TRBJ2-1	.	TRBV7-9	.	TGTGCCAGCAGCTTATGGGAGTTTGTCTCCTACAATGAGCAGTTCTTC	CASSLWEFVSYNEQFF
TRBJ2-5	.	TRBV4-2	.	TGTGCCAGCAGCCAAGATGGGGCCGTCGAGACCCAGTACTTC	CASSQDGAVETQYF
TRBJ2-1	TRBD2	TRBV11-3	.	TGTGCCAGCAGCACGACGACTAGCGGGGGGCACAATGAGCAGTTCTTC	CASSTTTSGGHNEQFF
TRBJ2-1	TRBD1	TRBV9	.	TGTGCCAGCAGCGCCGATCCGGGACAGGTGAATGAGCAGTTCTTC	CASSADPGQVNEQFF
TRBJ1-5	.	TRBV19	.	TGTGCCAGTACCATACAGGAGCTTAATCAGCCCCAGCATTTT	CASTIQELNQPQHF
TRBJ2-7	TRBD1	TRBV5-5	.	TGTGCCAGCAGCTCCCCGCAGGGGGCCGACGAGCAGTACTTC	CASSSPQGADEQYF
TRBJ1-3	.	TRBV30	.	TGTGCCTGGAGTATGGCTTCTGGAAACACCATATATTTT	CAWSMASGNTIYF
TRBJ2-1	TRBD2	TRBV5-1	.	TGCGCCAGCAGCCCCGGGACTAGCGGATACAATGAGCAGTTCTTC	CASSPGTSGYNEQFF
TRBJ1-1	.	TRBV6-1	.	TGTGCCAGCACCCTCTCTCAGGCGGGCACTGAAGCTTTCTTT	CASTLSQAGTEAFF
TRBJ2-3	TRBD2	TRBV7-2	.	TGTGCCAGCAGCTTGGGGGCAGCGGGAGGCCGGGTGACAGATACGCAGTATTTT	CASSLGAAGGRVTDTQYF
TRBJ2-3	.	TRBV6-5	.	TGTGCCAGCAGTTACCCCCCCGGGATTCAGTATTTT	CASSYPPGIQYF
TRBJ2-3	TRBD2	TRBV28	.	TGTGCCAGCAGCCGTATAGCGGGCCCCTCAACGGGCACAGATACGCAGTATTTT	CASSRIAGPSTGTDTQYF
TRBJ2-7	.	TRBV5-6	few	TGTGCCAGCAGCTGGAGGGCAGGGCCCCGTAGATACGAGCAGTACTTC	CASSWRAGPRRYEQYF
TRBJ2-5	.	TRBV7-2	.	TGTGCCAGCAGCTTAGCGTGGTCCAAAGGGGCCCAGTACTTC	CASSLAWSKGAQYF
TRBJ2-1	.	TRBV7-2	.	TGTGCCAGCAGCTTAGGGGGCGGGACGGACTACAATGAGCAGTTCTTC	CASSLGGGTDYNEQFF
TRBJ1-6	.	TRBV30	.	TGTGCCTGGAGTGGGAGTATGGGAGGTCCCTCACCCCTCCACTTT	CAWSGSMGGPSPLHF
TRBJ1-1	.	TRBV7-8	.	TGTGCCAGCAGCTTAGGTCTGATTTCATCAGGGGAGGCTTTCTTT	CASSLGLISSGEAFF
TRBJ2-5	.	TRBV28	.	TGTGCCAGCAGTTTTTTATTTATGGGCAGTAAAGAGACCCAGTACTTC	CASSFLFMGSKETQYF
TRBJ2-3	.	TRBV2	.	TGTGCCAGCAAGGGGGAGAGTGCTACGCAGTATTTT	CASKGESATQYF
TRBJ2-3	TRBD2	TRBV4-3	.	TGCGCCAGCAGCCAAGATCCGGGACTAGCGGGAGCAGATACGCAGTATTTT	CASSQDPGLAGADTQYF
TRBJ2-7	TRBD1	TRBV6-1	few	TGTGCCAGCAGTGCCGCCGACAGGGGCCGACGAGGCGAGCAGTACTTC	CASSAADRGRRGEQYF
TRBJ2-7	TRBD2	TRBV5-1	.	TGCGCCAGCAGCCCAAATAGCGGGAGCTACCACGAGCAGTACTTC	CASSPNSGSYHEQYF
TRBJ2-1	TRBD2	TRBV7-9	.	TGTGCCAGCACCCCCCGAGGAGCGGGGTACAATGAGCAGTTCTTC	CASTPRGAGYNEQFF
TRBJ1-5	.	TRBV30	.	TGTGCCTGGAGTGTACGGGGGGACCAGCCCCAGCATTTT	CAWSVRGDQPQHF
TRBJ2-4	.	TRBV19	.	TGTGCCAGGTTGCTCAGGGTGGTCAACATTCAGTACTTC	CARLLRVVNIQYF
TRBJ2-3	TRBD2	TRBV6-5	few	TGTGCCAGCAGTTTAACTAGCGGGGCGCGAGATACGCAGTATTTT	CASSLTSGARDTQYF
TRBJ2-3	TRBD1	TRBV29-1	.	TGCAGCGCCGGGACAGGGAGCACAGATACGCAGTATTTT	CSAGTGSTDTQYF
TRBJ2-3	TRBD2	TRBV27	few	TGTGCCAGCAGTTTATTGGCGGGACTAGGATTACAGGCAGATACGCAGTATTTT	CASSLLAGLGLQADTQYF
TRBJ2-5	.	TRBV9	.	TGTGCCAGCAGCGCCTCCACAGGACACCCCGGGCAGACCCAGTACTTC	CASSASTGHPGQTQYF
TRBJ2-1	.	TRBV11-2	.	TGTGCCAGCAGCTTAATGGATTGGACTTACAATGAGCAGTTCTTC	CASSLMDWTYNEQFF
TRBJ2-7	TRBD2	TRBV11-3	.	TGTGCCAGCAGCATGGGACTAGCGGGTGGCTCGGACGAGCAGTACTTC	CASSMGLAGGSDEQYF
TRBJ1-1	TRBD1	TRBV5-4	.	TGTGCCAGCAGTCTGGGACAGAAGGGCCCCATGAACACTGAAGCTTTCTTT	CASSLGQKGPMNTEAFF
TRBJ2-1	.	TRBV4-1	.	TGCGCCAGCAGCCAAGGAGAGACAGCTGCCTACAATGAGCAGTTCTTC	CASSQGETAAYNEQFF
TRBJ2-2	TRBD2	TRBV4-1	.	TGCGCCAGCAGCCCCGTGTTGTTAGCGGGTTACACCGGGGAGCTGTTTTTT	CASSPVLLAGYTGELFF
TRBJ1-1	TRBD1	TRBV7-9	.	TGTGCCAGCAGCCTATCGGGACAGGGAACTTTCTTT	CASSLSGQGTFF
TRBJ1-1	TRBD1	TRBV19	.	TGTGCCAGTAGTTTGGACAGGGATGCTTCTTTCTTT	CASSLDRDASFF
TRBJ2-3	TRBD1	TRBV5-4	.	TGTGCCAGCAGCCCGGACAGGAGCACAGATACGCAGTATTTT	CASSPDRSTDTQYF
TRBJ2-1	.	TRBV7-9	.	TGTGCCAGCAGCAGCCTCAATGAGCAGTTCTTC	CASSSLNEQFF
TRBJ1-4	.	TRBV7-9	.	TGTGCCAGCAGCCCCGCGGGTGGTAGGAAGTCTGAAAAACTGTTTTTT	CASSPAGGRKSEKLFF
TRBJ2-1	TRBD2	TRBV11-1	.	TGTGCCAGCAGCTTAAGACTAGCGGGAGGGCATGAGCAGTTCTTC	CASSLRLAGGHEQFF
TRBJ1-2	TRBD1	TRBV28	.	TGTGCCAGCAGTTTAGGGGACAGAAACTATGGCTACACCTTC	CASSLGDRNYGYTF
TRBJ2-3	.	TRBV27	.	TGTGCCAGCAGTTTTACGCCTAGCACAATTACGCAGTATTTT	CASSFTPSTITQYF
TRBJ1-2	.	TRBV10-3	.	TGTGCCATCAGTGGTAGAGACAGAAACTATGGCTACACCTTC	CAISGRDRNYGYTF
TRBJ1-1	.	TRBV7-2	.	TGTGCCAGCAGCCGTTGGGGCCAGGGGAACACTGAAGCTTTCTTT	CASSRWGQGNTEAFF
TRBJ1-3	.	TRBV28	.	TGTGCCAGCACCACGGTCCCCCCGAGGATCATATATTTT	CASTTVPPRIIYF
TRBJ1-4	.	TRBV28	.	TGTGCCAGCAGTTTACCTTCGGGAGGCGAAAAACTGTTTTTT	CASSLPSGGEKLFF
TRBJ2-7	.	TRBV6-5	.	TGTGCCAGCAGCCCCCTACTAGTCGGCTCCTACGAGCAGTACTTC	CASSPLLVGSYEQYF